This T cell receptor (beta chain) came from a study of graft-versus-host responses after intestinal transplantation. Study-level background: Among the recipients, all got anti-thymocyte globulin induction and then tacrolimus and steroids for approximately 3 years.

Comments on this clone: Its matching antigen is unknown.

Study observations and caveats: Marrow from the recipient contained GvH clones, some of which had appeared first in ileum or blood.

Trimming took 6 bases from V and 1 from J; bases not matched to a gene: 11. The germline V gene encodes CDR1 GTSNPN and CDR2 SVGIG (reference sequence). The CDR3 is 16 amino acids. Sequenced by immunoSEQ multiplex PCR; TCRdb stores in-frame clones only, minus some. This table has just under 65,000 clones, around nine tenths appearing once. The rearrangement uses TRBV30 and TRBJ2-1; TRBD2 matches at 8 bases. The TCR comes from a human donor who was the organ donor for an intestinal transplant. The source was unstimulated CD8+ T cells sorted from spleen or lymph node cells, collected before transplant. The CDR3 DNA reads TGTGCCTGCTCCGGTTTAGCGGGATTTTCCTACAATGAGCAGTTCTTC. Translated: CACSGLAGFSYNEQFF.